This T cell receptor (beta chain) was captured in a study of T cell responses to AZD1222 COVID-19 vaccine. Measured with immunoSEQ multiplex PCR; TCRdb has only the in-frame clones, and not every one. This sample has 100,000 to 150,000 clones, with approximately 85% found just once. Sequences were derived from peripheral blood, sampled 28 days after the second AZD1222 dose. The origin of this receptor is an adult who received the AZD1222 COVID-19 vaccine.

The CDR3 protein is CASSFRVVPGGEKLFF. CDR3 DNA: TGTGCCAGCAGTTTCCGGGTGGTACCAGGGGGAGAAAAACTGTTTTTT. The rearrangement links TRBV28 to TRBJ1-4, with 7 bases matching TRBD1. Germline lookup yields CDR1 MDHEN and CDR2 SYDVKM. V gave up 3 bases and J gave up 8 bases; unmatched junction bases: 12. CDR3 size: 16 residues.